This entry concerns a single T cell receptor beta chain. This entry comes from a study of blood T cell repertoires in COVID-19. At the level of the study: Acute-phase and convalescent COVID-19 samples originated in the United States, Italy and Spain.

Authors' methods: The assay estimated nucleated cells by amplifying reference gene primers. TCRdb's table, derived via immunoSEQ multiplex PCR, lists solely in-frame clones and lacks some. For V, J and clone size, that table is used; D and trimming come from the DNA. The sample shows around 30,000 clones, about 94% of them seen only once. The V end was cut by 6 bases, the J end by 5 bases, with 20 bases between. Germline lookup yields CDR1 SGHKS and CDR2 YYEKEE (reference sequence). The CDR3 runs to 15 residues. This chain uses TRBV5-5 with TRBJ2-5; tentative D call: TRBD2 (7 bases). The sequence was obtained from a human donor with active COVID-19. The donor label of this sample is uncertain. Sample: peripheral blood. The CDR3 region is CASTGSGSQGETQYF. The DNA for the CDR3 is TGTGCCAGCACCGGTAGCGGGTCCCAGGGGGAGACCCAGTACTTC.